The 22 T cell receptor beta chains given below trace back to one sample, sequenced in a study of blood T cell repertoires in COVID-19. TCRdb's table, derived via immunoSEQ multiplex PCR, lists solely in-frame clones and lacks some. The data show under 250,000 clones, around four fifths seen once. Source material: PBMCs or T cells enriched from blood (not recorded which). The source of these receptors is a woman aged 50 to 65 who had been exposed to COVID-19.

The chain uses TRBV6-5 and TRBJ1-2; 9 nucleotides agree with TRBD1. Germline assignment: CDR1 MNHEY and CDR2 SVGAGI. The CDR3 runs 14 residues. V shed 7 bases, J shed 6 bases, and the junction held 9 bases outside the gene matches. CDR3 region: CASTLSGTGHGYTF. CDR3 in DNA: TGTGCCAGCACCCTAAGCGGGACAGGGCATGGCTACACCTTC.

This clone appeared once. V is TRBV28 and J is TRBJ1-1; D ambiguous. The CDR3 runs to 14 residues. V was shortened by 10 bases and J by 1 base, with 16 bases between the two germline ends. Per germline, CDR1 MDHEN and CDR2 SYDVKM. The CDR3 DNA reads as TGTGCCACCCCAATGACAAGACCGAACACTGAAGCTTTCTTT. This gives the protein CATPMTRPNTEAFF.

V gene TRBV19 combines with J gene TRBJ1-4; maybe TRBD1 (6 bases). Trimming stripped 6 bases from V and 7 bases from J, with 15 bases between. Germline V lookup: CDR1 LNHDA, CDR2 SQIVND (reference sequence). The CDR3 runs 14 residues. The CDR3 spells CASSQTGSSEKLFF. The CDR3 nucleotides read TGTGCCAGTAGCCAAACAGGGTCTAGTGAAAAACTGTTTTTT.

The genes are TRBV18 and TRBJ1-6, with D possibly matching TRBD1 (6 bases). Trimming cost V 4 bases and J 3 bases, with 28 bases left between them. From germline, CDR1 is KGHSH and CDR2 LQKENI. The CDR3 has 21 residues. Written as DNA, the CDR3 is TGTGCCAGCTCACTTGACCCCCTTTTGACAGGATCTTTGAGCTATAATTCACCCCTCCACTTT. Translation: CASSLDPLLTGSLSYNSPLHF. Together with reference TRBV18 and TRBJ1-6, the CDR3 gives the full variable domain: NAGVMQNPRHLVRRRGQEARLRCSPMKGHSHVYWYRQLPEEGLKFMVYLQKENIIDESGMPKERFSAEFPKEGPSILRIQQVVRGDSAAYFCASSLDPLLTGSLSYNSPLHFGNGTRLTVT.

The chain combines TRBV30 with TRBJ1-5; possibly TRBD1 for D (6 bases). This CDR3 region has 16 residues. Germline-derived CDR1 and CDR2 are GTSNPN and SVGIG (reference sequence). The ends were cut back, 3 bases at V and 3 bases at J, with 18 bases in the middle. As DNA, the CDR3 is TGTGCCTGGAGCCCACCCAATACAGGGCTCAATCAGCCCCAGCATTTT. This translates into CAWSPPNTGLNQPQHF.

The CDR3 coding sequence is TGTGCCAGCAGCTTAGAAGGGACAGGGGTTAATGAAAAACTGTTTTTT. This gives the protein CASSLEGTGVNEKLFF. The J gene is TRBJ1-4, the V gene TRBV7-9, with 10 bases lining up with TRBD1. Germline trimming cut 1 base from V and 4 bases from J; bases unmatched to any gene: 3. The CDR3 is made up of 16 amino acids. Germline V gene data show CDR1 as SEHNR and CDR2 as FQNEAQ (reference sequence).

The rearrangement uses TRBV13 and TRBJ2-7; TRBD1 agrees at 8 bases. Germline V gives CDR1 PRHDT, CDR2 FYEKMQ (reference sequence). CDR3 size: 15 residues. The trim removed 0 bases at V and 5 bases at J, leaving 6 bases unmatched. The DNA of the CDR3 is TGTGCCAGCAGCTTAGGACAGGGGGGTTGGAACGAGCAGTACTTC. Encoded protein: CASSLGQGGWNEQYF.

This chain uses TRBV7-2 with TRBJ2-3; TRBD2 aligns across 10 bases. With V trimmed by 5 bases and J by 2 bases, 7 bases remained unmatched. This CDR3 spans 16 amino acids. The germline V gene has CDR1 SGHTA and CDR2 FQGNSA. This chain's CDR3 is CASSPISGGDTDTQYF. The CDR3 bases are TGTGCCAGCAGCCCGATAAGCGGGGGGGACACAGATACGCAGTATTTT.

This rearrangement joins TRBV5-1 to TRBJ1-1; 7 bases are a match to TRBD1. V shed 4 bases and J 1 base; nucleotides not matched to a gene: 7. This CDR3 spans 15 amino acids. Germline lookup yields CDR1 SGHRS and CDR2 YFSETQ. CDR3 nucleotides: TGCGCCAGCAGCCACAGGGGAGAGGGGAACACTGAAGCTTTCTTT. As protein: CASSHRGEGNTEAFF.

DNA of the CDR3: TGTGCCAGCAGTACCAGGGGGAATCAGCCCCAGCATTTT. Its protein is CASSTRGNQPQHF. The chain carries TRBV5-6 and TRBJ1-5; 7 positions match TRBD1. This CDR3 spans 13 amino acids. In germline, CDR1 is SGHDT, CDR2 YYEEEE. Unmatched junction bases numbered 3, after V lost 5 bases and J lost 4 bases.

This chain links TRBV6-2 or TRBV6-3 with TRBJ1-2; D uncertain. CDR1 and CDR2 from the germline V gene are MNHEY and SVGEGT. The CDR3 has 13 amino acids. Trimming pared 5 bases from V and 4 bases from J, leaving 11 bases between. CDR3 region: CASSPTEFYGYTF. CDR3 coding DNA: TGTGCCAGCAGTCCCACAGAATTCTATGGCTACACCTTC.

This chain connects TRBV7-9 to TRBJ2-1, with a possible D match to TRBD2 (5 bases). In germline, CDR1 is SEHNR, CDR2 FQNEAQ (reference sequence). Trimming stripped 1 base from V and 8 bases from J, with 18 bases between. This CDR3 has 16 amino acids. The chain's CDR3 is CASSLGVLGPVHEQFF. CDR3 DNA: TGTGCCAGCAGCTTAGGGGTACTAGGCCCTGTGCATGAGCAGTTCTTC.

The rearrangement links TRBV27 to TRBJ1-1; 8 nucleotides match TRBD1. V shed 6 bases, J shed 4 bases, and the junction held 4 bases outside the gene matches. Germline loops: CDR1 MNHEY, CDR2 SMNVEV (reference sequence). CDR3 size: 13 residues. This CDR3 reads CASSPDRATEAFF. The DNA for the CDR3 is TGTGCCAGCAGCCCGGACAGGGCCACTGAAGCTTTCTTT.

Of note for this clone: The DNA is left out, because the CDR3 cannot be placed on it with certainty; the CDR3 is given as TCRdb lists it. This rearrangement joins TRBV5-6 to TRBJ1-2; no DNA check was done on the table's D call, TRBD1. Including both end residues, the CDR3 is 17 amino acids long. Germline V gene data show CDR1 as SGHDT and CDR2 as YYEEEE. CDR3 amino acids: CASSLVRARGDRDGYTF.

The gene calls are TRBV19 and TRBJ1-1; TRBD1 matches at 7 bases. This CDR3 is 13 amino acids long. Trimming took 6 bases from V and 4 from J; bases not matched to a gene: 5. Germline V gives CDR1 LNHDA, CDR2 SQIVND (reference sequence). The CDR3 sequence is CASREGGRTEAFF. The CDR3 region has the DNA TGTGCCAGTAGAGAAGGGGGCCGCACTGAAGCTTTCTTT. Supplemented by reference TRBV19 and TRBJ1-1, the full variable domain reads DGGITQSPKYLFRKEGQNVTLSCEQNLNHDAMYWYRQDPGQGLRLIYYSQIVNDFQKGDIAEGYSVSREKKESFPLTVTSAQKNPTAFYLCASREGGRTEAFFGQGTRLTVV.

The CDR3 spells CAWRPGLAGGDTQYF. Written as DNA, the CDR3 is TGTGCCTGGAGACCGGGACTAGCGGGGGGGGATACGCAGTATTTT. V and J are TRBV30 and TRBJ2-3; 16 bases map to TRBD2. Germline CDR1 is GTSNPN and CDR2 is SVGIG (reference sequence). Unmatched junction bases numbered 3, after V lost 3 bases and J lost 6 bases. The CDR3 contains 15 residues.

The CDR3 DNA follows: TGTGCCAGTAGTATAGTGGCCACAGCATTGGGTTACGAGCAGTACTTC. This codes for CASSIVATALGYEQYF. V is TRBV19 and J is TRBJ2-7; D not certain. The CDR3 runs 16 residues. CDR1 is LNHDA, CDR2 SQIVND, per germline (reference sequence). V gave up 1 base and J gave up 4 bases, with 17 bases separating them.

V is TRBV28 and J is TRBJ2-3, with D unclear. CDR1 MDHEN and CDR2 SYDVKM come from the germline V gene. This CDR3 has 12 residues. V lost 5 bases, J lost 5 bases, and 8 bases lay in between. The CDR3 coding sequence is TGTGCCAGCAGTGGAGTGAGAGATACGCAGTATTTT. This gives the protein CASSGVRDTQYF. The variable domain in full, completed from reference TRBV28 and TRBJ2-3, reads DVKVTQSSRYLVKRTGEKVFLECVQDMDHENMFWYRQDPGLGLRLIYFSYDVKMKEKGDIPEGYSVSREKKERFSLILESASTNQTSMYLCASSGVRDTQYFGPGTRLTVL.

The chain is built from TRBV13 and TRBJ2-3, with D possibly TRBD2 on 6 matching bases. CDR3 size: 15 residues. The V gene's germline CDR1 is PRHDT and CDR2 FYEKMQ (reference sequence). V lost 5 bases and J lost 6, with 18 bases in between. As DNA, the CDR3 is TGTGCCAGCAGCAGCGACTACGGTGGGGGGGATACGCAGTATTTT. This sequence encodes CASSSDYGGGDTQYF.

The rearrangement uses TRBV6-5 and TRBJ2-3, with 10 bases aligning to TRBD2. Per the germline V gene, CDR1 is MNHEY and CDR2 is SVGAGI. Germline trimming cut 2 bases from V and 4 bases from J; bases unmatched to any gene: 3. This CDR3 is built from 15 residues. CDR3 protein: CASSYRGLAADTQYF. In nucleotides, the CDR3 is TGTGCCAGCAGTTACCGCGGACTAGCGGCAGATACGCAGTATTTT.

The J gene is TRBJ1-2, the V gene TRBV5-4; D gene uncertain. The ends were cut back, 4 bases at V and 4 bases at J, with 17 bases in the middle. CDR1 and CDR2 (germline): SGHNT, YYREEE (reference sequence). CDR3 length: 15 residues. CDR3 residues: CASSLNPTAPYGYTF. The CDR3 DNA reads TGTGCCAGCAGCCTCAACCCTACTGCCCCCTATGGCTACACCTTC.

The V call is TRBV10-3, the J call TRBJ1-2, with unresolved D. Germline lookup yields CDR1 ENHRY and CDR2 SYGVKD. The CDR3 loop spans 13 amino acids. V shed 10 bases and J shed 2 bases, with 14 bases lying between them. As DNA, the CDR3 is TGTGCCACTTCTAGGGAGGGCAACTATGGCTACACCTTC. It yields the protein CATSREGNYGYTF.